This T cell receptor beta chain stems from a study of blood T cell repertoires in COVID-19. As for the study in general: Samples of COVID-19 (acute and convalescent) were obtained from the United States, Italy and Spain. From T cells, B-cell-depleted T cells, or PBMCs came the material, which was cDNA or gDNA.

The authors' processing: Scientists estimated how many nucleated cells there were by amplifying reference gene primers. The assay was immunoSEQ multiplex PCR, and TCRdb's table has in-frame clones only and misses some. V and J calls and clone size follow that table, whereas D and trimming were derived from the DNA. The data show 65,000 to 75,000 clones, around 74% seen once. Sequenced: peripheral blood. This sequence was found in a man between 65 and 85 years old with acute or convalescent COVID-19.

CDR3 nucleotide sequence: TGCAGCGTGGGGGACAGGGGGGTTGAGCAGTACTTC. It is translated as CSVGDRGVEQYF. This sequence joins TRBV29-1 and TRBJ2-7; TRBD1 matches at 11 bases. Losses at the gene ends were 6 bases for V and 7 bases for J; bases not matched to a gene: 5. CDR3 length equals 12 residues. Germline CDR1 is SQVTM and CDR2 is ANQGSEA.